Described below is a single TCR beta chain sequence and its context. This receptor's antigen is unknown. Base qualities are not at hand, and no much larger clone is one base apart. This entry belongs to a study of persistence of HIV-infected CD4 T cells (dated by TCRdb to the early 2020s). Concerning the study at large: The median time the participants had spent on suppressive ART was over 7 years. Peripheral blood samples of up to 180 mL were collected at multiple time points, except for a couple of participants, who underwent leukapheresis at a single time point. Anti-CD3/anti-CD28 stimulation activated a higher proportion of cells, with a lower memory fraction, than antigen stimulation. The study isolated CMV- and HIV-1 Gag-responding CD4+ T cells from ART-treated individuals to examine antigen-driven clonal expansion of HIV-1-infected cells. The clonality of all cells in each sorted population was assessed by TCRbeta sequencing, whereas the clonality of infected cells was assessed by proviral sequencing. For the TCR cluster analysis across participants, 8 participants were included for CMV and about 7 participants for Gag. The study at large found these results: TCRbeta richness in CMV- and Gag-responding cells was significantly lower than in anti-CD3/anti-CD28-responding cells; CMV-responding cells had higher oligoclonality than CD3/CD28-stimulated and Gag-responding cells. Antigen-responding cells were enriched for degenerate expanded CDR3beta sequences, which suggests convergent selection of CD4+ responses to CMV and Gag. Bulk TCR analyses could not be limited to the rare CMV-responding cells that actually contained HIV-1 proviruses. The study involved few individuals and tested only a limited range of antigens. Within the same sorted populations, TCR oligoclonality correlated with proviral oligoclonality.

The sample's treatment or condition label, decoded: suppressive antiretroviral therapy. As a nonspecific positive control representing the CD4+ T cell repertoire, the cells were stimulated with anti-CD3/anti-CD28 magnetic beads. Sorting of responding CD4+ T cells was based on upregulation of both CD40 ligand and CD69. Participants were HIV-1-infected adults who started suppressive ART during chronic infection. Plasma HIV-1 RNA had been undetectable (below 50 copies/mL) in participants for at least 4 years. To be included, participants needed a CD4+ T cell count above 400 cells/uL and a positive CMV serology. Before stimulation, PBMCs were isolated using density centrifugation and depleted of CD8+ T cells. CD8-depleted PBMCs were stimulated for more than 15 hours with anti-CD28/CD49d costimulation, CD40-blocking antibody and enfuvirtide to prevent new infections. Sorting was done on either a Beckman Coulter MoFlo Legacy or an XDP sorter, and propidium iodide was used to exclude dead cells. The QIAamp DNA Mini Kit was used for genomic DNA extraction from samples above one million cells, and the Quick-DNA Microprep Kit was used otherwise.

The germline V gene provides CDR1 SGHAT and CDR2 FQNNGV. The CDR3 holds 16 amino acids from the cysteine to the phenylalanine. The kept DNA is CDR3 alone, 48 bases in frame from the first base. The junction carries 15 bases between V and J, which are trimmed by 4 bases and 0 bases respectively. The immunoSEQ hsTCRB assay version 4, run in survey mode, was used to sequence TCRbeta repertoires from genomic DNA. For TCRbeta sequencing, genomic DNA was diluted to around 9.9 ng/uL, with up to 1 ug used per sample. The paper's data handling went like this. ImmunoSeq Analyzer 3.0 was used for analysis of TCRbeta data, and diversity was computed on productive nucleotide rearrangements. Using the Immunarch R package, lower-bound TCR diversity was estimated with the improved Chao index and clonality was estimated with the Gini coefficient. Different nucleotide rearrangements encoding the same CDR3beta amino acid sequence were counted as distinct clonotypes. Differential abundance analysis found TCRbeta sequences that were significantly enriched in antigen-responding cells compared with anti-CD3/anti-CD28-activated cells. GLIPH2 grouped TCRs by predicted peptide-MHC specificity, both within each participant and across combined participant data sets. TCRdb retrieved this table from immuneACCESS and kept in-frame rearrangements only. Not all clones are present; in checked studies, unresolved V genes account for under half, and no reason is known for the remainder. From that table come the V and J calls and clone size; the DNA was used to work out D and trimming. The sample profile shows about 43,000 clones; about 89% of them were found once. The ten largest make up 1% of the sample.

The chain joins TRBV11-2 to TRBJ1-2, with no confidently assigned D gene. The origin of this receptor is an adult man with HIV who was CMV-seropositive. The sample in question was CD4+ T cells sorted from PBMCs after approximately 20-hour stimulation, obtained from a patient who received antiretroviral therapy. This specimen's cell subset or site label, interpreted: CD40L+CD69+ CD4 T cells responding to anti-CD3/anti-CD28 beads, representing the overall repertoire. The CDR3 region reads CASSSPRSAANYGYTF. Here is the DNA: TGTGCCAGCAGCTCTCCCCGGAGCGCAGCTAACTATGGCTACACCTTC.